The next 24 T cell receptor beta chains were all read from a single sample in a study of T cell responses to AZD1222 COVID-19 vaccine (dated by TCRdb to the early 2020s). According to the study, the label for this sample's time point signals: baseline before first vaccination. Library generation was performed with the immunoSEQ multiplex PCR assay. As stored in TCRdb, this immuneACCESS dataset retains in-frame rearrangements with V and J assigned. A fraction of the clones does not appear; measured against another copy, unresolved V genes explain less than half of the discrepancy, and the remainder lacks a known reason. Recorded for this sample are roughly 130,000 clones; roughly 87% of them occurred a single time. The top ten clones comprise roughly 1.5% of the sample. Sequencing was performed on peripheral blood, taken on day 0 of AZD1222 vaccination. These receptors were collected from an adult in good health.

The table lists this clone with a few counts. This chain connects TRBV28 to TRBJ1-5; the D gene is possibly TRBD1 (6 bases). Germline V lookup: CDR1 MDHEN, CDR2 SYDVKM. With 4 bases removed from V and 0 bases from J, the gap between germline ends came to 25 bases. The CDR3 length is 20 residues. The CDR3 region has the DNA TGTGCCAGCAGTTCCCTCTCAATCCCGGGACAACTATATAGCAATCAGCCCCAGCATTTT. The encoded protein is CASSSLSIPGQLYSNQPQHF.

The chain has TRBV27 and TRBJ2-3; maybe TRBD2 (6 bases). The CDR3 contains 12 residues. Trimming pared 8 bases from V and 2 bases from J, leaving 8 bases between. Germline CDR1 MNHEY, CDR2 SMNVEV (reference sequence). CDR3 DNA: TGTGCCAGCGGCGGGGTCACAGATACGCAGTATTTT. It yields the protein CASGGVTDTQYF.

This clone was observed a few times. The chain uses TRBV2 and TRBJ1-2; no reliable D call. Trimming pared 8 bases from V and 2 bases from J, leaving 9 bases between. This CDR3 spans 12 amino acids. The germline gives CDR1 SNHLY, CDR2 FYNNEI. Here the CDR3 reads CASGPVNYGYTF. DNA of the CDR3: TGTGCCAGCGGTCCTGTCAACTATGGCTACACCTTC.

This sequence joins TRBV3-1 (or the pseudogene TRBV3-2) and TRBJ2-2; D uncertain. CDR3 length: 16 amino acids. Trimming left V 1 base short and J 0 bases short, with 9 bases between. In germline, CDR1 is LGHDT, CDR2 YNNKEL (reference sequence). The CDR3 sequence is CASSQGRWSNTGELFF. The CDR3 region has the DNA TGTGCCAGCAGCCAAGGCAGGTGGTCGAACACCGGGGAGCTGTTTTTT.

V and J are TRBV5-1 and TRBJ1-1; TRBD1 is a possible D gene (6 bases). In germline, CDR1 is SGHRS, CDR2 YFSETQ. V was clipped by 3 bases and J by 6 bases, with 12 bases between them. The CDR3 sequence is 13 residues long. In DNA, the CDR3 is TGCGCCAGCAGCTCCAGGGGAAGGCCTGAAGCTTTCTTT. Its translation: CASSSRGRPEAFF.

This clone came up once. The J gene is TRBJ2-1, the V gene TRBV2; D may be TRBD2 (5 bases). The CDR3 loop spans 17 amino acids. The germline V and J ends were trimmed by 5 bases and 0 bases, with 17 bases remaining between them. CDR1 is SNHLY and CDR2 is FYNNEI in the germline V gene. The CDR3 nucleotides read TGTGCCAGCAGTTCCGAGGGCAGCGGTAGCTCCTACAATGAGCAGTTCTTC. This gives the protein CASSSEGSGSSYNEQFF. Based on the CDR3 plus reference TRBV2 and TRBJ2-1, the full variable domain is EPEVTQTPSHQVTQMGQEVILRCVPISNHLYFYWYRQILGQKVEFLVSFYNNEISEKSEIFDDQFSVERPDGSNFTLKIRSTKLEDSAMYFCASSSEGSGSSYNEQFFGPGTRLTVL.

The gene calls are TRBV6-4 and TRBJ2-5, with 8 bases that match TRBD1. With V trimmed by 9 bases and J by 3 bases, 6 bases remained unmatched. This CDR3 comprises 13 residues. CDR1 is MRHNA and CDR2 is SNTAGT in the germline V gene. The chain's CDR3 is CARIGQGKETQYF. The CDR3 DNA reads TGTGCCAGAATAGGACAGGGAAAAGAGACCCAGTACTTC.

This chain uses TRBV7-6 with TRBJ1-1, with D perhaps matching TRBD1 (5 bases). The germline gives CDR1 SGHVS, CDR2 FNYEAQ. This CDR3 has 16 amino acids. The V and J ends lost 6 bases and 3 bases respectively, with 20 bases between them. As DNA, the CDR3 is TGTGCCAGCAGAAATACCGGGACCGGAAAGGACACTGAAGCTTTCTTT. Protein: CASRNTGTGKDTEAFF.

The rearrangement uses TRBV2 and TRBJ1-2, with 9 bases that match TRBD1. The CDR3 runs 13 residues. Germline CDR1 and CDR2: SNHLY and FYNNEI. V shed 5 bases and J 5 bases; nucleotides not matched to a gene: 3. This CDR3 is CASSLGQGYGYTF. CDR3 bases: TGTGCCAGCAGTCTGGGACAGGGATATGGCTACACCTTC.

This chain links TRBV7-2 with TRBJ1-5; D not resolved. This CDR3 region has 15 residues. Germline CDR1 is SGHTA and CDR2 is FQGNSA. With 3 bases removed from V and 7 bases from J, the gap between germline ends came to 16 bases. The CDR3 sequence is CASSLTGTRRQPQHF. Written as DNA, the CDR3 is TGTGCCAGCAGCTTGACGGGTACCCGGCGGCAGCCCCAGCATTTT.

The CDR3 coding sequence is TGCAGCGGGAGAGATGGACAGGGCGGCTCTGGCTACACCTTC. Protein sequence: CSGRDGQGGSGYTF. The chain joins TRBV29-1 to TRBJ1-2; 8 bases line up with TRBD1. Trimming cost V 7 bases and J 7 bases; bases outside gene matches: 14. Per the germline V gene, CDR1 is SQVTM and CDR2 is ANQGSEA. The CDR3 consists of 14 residues. The full variable domain, completed using reference TRBV29-1 and TRBJ1-2, is SAVISQKPSRDICQRGTSLTIQCQVDSQVTMMFWYRQQPGQSLTLIATANQGSEATYESGFVIDKFPISRPNLTFSTLTVSNMSPEDSSIYLCSGRDGQGGSGYTFGSGTRLTVV.

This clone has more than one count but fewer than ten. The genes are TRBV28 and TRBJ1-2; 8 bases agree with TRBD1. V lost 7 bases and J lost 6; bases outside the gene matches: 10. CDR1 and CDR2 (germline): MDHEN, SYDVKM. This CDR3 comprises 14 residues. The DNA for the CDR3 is TGTGCCAGCAACAGGGGGGGTTTGGAGAATGGCTACACCTTC. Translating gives CASNRGGLENGYTF.

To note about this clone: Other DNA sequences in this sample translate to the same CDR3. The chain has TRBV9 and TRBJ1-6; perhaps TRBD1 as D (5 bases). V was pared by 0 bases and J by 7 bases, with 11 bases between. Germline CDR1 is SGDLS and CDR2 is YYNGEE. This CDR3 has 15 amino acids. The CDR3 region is CASSVDQGENSPLHF. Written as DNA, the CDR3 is TGTGCCAGCAGCGTAGATCAGGGAGAGAATTCACCCCTCCACTTT.

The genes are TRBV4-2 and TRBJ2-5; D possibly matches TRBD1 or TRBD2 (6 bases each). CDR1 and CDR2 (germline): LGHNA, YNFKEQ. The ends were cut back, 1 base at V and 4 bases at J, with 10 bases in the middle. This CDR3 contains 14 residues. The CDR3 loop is CASSQGGAGETQYF. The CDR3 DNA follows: TGTGCCAGCAGCCAAGGGGGGGCTGGAGAGACCCAGTACTTC.

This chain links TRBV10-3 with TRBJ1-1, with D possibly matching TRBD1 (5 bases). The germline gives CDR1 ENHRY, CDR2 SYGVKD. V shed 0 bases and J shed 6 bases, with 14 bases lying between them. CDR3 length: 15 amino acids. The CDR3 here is CAISESSGPGAEAFF. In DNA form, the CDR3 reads TGTGCCATCAGTGAGTCGTCAGGGCCCGGGGCTGAAGCTTTCTTT.

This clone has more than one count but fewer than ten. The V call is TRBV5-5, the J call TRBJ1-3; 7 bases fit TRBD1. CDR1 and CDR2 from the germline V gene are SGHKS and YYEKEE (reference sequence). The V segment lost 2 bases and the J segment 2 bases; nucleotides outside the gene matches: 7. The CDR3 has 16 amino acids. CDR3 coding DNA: TGTGCCAGCAGCTTCGGGATAGGGGGCACTGGAAACACCATATATTTT. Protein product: CASSFGIGGTGNTIYF.

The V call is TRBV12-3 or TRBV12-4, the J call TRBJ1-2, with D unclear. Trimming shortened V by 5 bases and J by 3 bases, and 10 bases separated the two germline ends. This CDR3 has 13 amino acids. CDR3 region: CASSTLIDYGYTF. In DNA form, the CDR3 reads TGTGCCAGCAGTACCCTAATAGACTATGGCTACACCTTC.

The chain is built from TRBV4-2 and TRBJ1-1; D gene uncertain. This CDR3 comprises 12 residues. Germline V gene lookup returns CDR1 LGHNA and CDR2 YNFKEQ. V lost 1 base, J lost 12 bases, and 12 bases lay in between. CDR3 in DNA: TGTGCCAGCAGCCAAGGGACTGTGGTACCTTTCTTT. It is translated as CASSQGTVVPFF.

DNA for the CDR3: TGTGCCAGCAGCAGAGGGGGGACAGGGGGCACAGATACGCAGTATTTT. Its translation: CASSRGGTGGTDTQYF. The chain links TRBV5-5 to TRBJ2-3; the match to TRBD1 covers 10 bases. The trim removed 4 bases at V and 1 base at J, leaving 6 bases unmatched. Germline V gene sequence: CDR1 SGHKS, CDR2 YYEKEE (reference sequence). CDR3 length equals 16 residues. The variable domain in full, completed from reference TRBV5-5 and TRBJ2-3, reads DAGVTQSPTHLIKTRGQQVTLRCSPISGHKSVSWYQQVLGQGPQFIFQYYEKEERGRGNFPDRFSARQFPNYSSELNVNALLLGDSALYLCASSRGGTGGTDTQYFGPGTRLTVL.

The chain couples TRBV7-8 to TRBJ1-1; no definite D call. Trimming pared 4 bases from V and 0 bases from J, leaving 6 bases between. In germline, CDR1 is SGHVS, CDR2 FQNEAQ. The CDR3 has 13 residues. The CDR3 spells CASSWSLNTEAFF. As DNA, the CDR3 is TGTGCCAGCAGCTGGAGTTTGAACACTGAAGCTTTCTTT.

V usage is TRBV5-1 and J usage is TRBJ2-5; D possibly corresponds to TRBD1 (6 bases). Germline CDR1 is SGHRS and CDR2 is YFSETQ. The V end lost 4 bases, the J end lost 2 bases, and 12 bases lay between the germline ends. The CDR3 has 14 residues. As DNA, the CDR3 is TGCGCCAGCAGCAAGGACAGCTTTCAAGAGACCCAGTACTTC. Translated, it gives CASSKDSFQETQYF.

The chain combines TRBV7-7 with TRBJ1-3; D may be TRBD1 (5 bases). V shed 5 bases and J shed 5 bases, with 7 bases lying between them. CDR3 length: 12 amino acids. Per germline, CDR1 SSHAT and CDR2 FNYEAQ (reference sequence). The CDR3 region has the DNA TGTGCCAGCAGCGCGGACAGAAACACCATATATTTT. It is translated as CASSADRNTIYF.

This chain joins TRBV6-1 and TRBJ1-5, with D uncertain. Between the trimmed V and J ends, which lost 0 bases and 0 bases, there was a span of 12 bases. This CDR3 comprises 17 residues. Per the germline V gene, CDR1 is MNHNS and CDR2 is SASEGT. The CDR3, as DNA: TGTGCCAGCAGTGAAGCGCCAGGAGCTAATAGCAATCAGCCCCAGCATTTT. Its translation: CASSEAPGANSNQPQHF.

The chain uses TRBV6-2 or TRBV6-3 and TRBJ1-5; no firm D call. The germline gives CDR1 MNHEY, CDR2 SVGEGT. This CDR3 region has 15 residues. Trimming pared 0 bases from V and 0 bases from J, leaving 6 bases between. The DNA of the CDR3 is TGTGCCAGCAGTTACTCGGGGTCTAGCAATCAGCCCCAGCATTTT. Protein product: CASSYSGSSNQPQHF.